Shown below are 16 T cell receptor beta chains from a single sample sequenced in a study of shared clonotypes between healthy human individuals. Produced via immunoSEQ multiplex PCR; TCRdb's table is partial and in-frame only. This sample has some 630,000 clones; roughly 78% occur once, and the top ten carry about 2%. Sequenced input: memory CD4+ T cells sorted from blood. Sample subset: CD45RA-negative fraction. Every receptor here comes from a woman aged 25-40 years in good health.

The chain is built from TRBV28 and TRBJ1-2, with a possible D match to TRBD1 (5 bases). CDR1 is MDHEN and CDR2 is SYDVKM in the germline V gene. V shed 5 bases and J shed 4 bases, with 14 bases lying between them. This CDR3 has 14 residues. CDR3 nucleotide sequence: TGTGCCAGCAGTAGCAGTGGGGGGACCTATGGCTACACCTTC. This gives the protein CASSSSGGTYGYTF.

CDR3 nucleotides: TGTGCCAGCAGTGGCTCCAGGGGGCGGCAGTACTTC. The encoded protein is CASSGSRGRQYF. This sequence joins TRBV27 and TRBJ2-7; TRBD1 matches at 8 bases. J was trimmed by 9 bases and V by 5 bases; bases with no gene match: 6. There are 12 residues in the CDR3. From germline, CDR1 is MNHEY and CDR2 SMNVEV (reference sequence).

The gene calls are TRBV10-3 and TRBJ2-7; D gene unclear. The CDR3 covers 12 residues. The V and J ends lost 11 bases and 8 bases respectively, with 19 bases between them. CDR1 and CDR2 (germline): ENHRY, SYGVKD. The CDR3 is CAPPKVLRKQYF. The CDR3 nucleotides read TGTGCCCCTCCGAAAGTCCTACGCAAGCAGTACTTC.

The rearrangement uses TRBV27 and TRBJ2-2; D gene ambiguous. Germline V gene sequence: CDR1 MNHEY, CDR2 SMNVEV (reference sequence). The CDR3 has 16 amino acids. V lost 9 bases and J lost 0, with 17 bases in between. The CDR3 bases are TGTGCCAGTGCAGTTTATCCTTTTGCGAACACCGGGGAGCTGTTTTTT. Translation: CASAVYPFANTGELFF.

This clone was counted a few times. Possible read error: a much larger clone is one base away. Other nucleotide sequences from this sample produce the same CDR3. V gene TRBV5-1 combines with J gene TRBJ2-1; D is unresolved. The CDR3 extends over 15 amino acids. Trimming left V 2 bases short and J 0 bases short, with 9 bases between. Germline V lookup: CDR1 SGHRS, CDR2 YFSETQ. CDR3 nucleotides: TGCGCCAGCAGCTTCGATACCAGCTCCTACAATGAGCAGTTCTTC. This translates into CASSFDTSSYNEQFF.

The CDR3: CASSPELAGANEQFF. CDR3 sequence (DNA): TGTGCCAGCAGTCCCGAACTAGCGGGAGCCAATGAGCAGTTCTTC. The rearrangement uses TRBV28 and TRBJ2-1, with TRBD2 matching over 11 bases. CDR1 is MDHEN, CDR2 SYDVKM, per germline. V trimming: 5 bases; J trimming: 6 bases; junction bases outside the gene matches: 6. This CDR3 is 15 amino acids long.

The V call is TRBV5-1, the J call TRBJ2-7; D not certain. The CDR3 runs 14 residues. V lost 7 bases and J lost 5, with 19 bases in between. Germline values: CDR1 SGHRS, CDR2 YFSETQ. The CDR3 reads CASAVSARSDEQYF. As DNA, the CDR3 is TGCGCCAGCGCGGTAAGCGCGAGGAGCGACGAGCAGTACTTC.

The CDR3 spells CASSEGTGFPDTQYF. The CDR3 nucleotides read TGCGCCAGCAGTGAGGGGACAGGGTTTCCAGATACGCAGTATTTT. This rearrangement joins TRBV10-1 to TRBJ2-3; 9 nucleotides align to TRBD1. Losses at the gene ends were 2 bases for V and 4 bases for J; bases not matched to a gene: 4. CDR1 WNHNN and CDR2 SYGVQD come from the germline V gene (reference sequence). The length of the CDR3 is 15 residues.

The rearrangement uses TRBV28 and TRBJ1-1; no clear D. Trimming removed 6 bases from V and 1 base from J, with 15 bases in between. Germline CDR1 is MDHEN and CDR2 is SYDVKM. The CDR3 consists of 15 residues. CDR3 DNA sequence: TGTGCCAGCAGCCGTCGTAGGAGAGGGAACACTGAAGCTTTCTTT. Translation: CASSRRRRGNTEAFF.

This clone was seen once. The chain joins TRBV2 to TRBJ1-5; TRBD1 matches at 10 bases. CDR1 and CDR2 from the germline V gene are SNHLY and FYNNEI. Losses at the gene ends were 8 bases for V and 6 bases for J; bases not matched to a gene: 13. The CDR3 is 16 amino acids. Written as DNA, the CDR3 is TGTGCCAGCTGTACGGGGGGGACAGGGGATACTCAGCCCCAGCATTTT. Translated: CASCTGGTGDTQPQHF.

The chain employs TRBV29-1 and TRBJ2-5, with 16 nucleotides matching TRBD2. Germline trimming cut 3 bases from V and 5 bases from J; bases unmatched to any gene: 6. This CDR3 comprises 16 residues. Germline lookup yields CDR1 SQVTM and CDR2 ANQGSEA. The CDR3 region has the DNA TGCAGCGTTGACGCGGGACTAGCGGGAGGGGGGGAGACCCAGTACTTC. As protein: CSVDAGLAGGGETQYF.

The table lists this clone with a count of one. The rearrangement joins TRBV27 to TRBJ2-7; TRBD1 matches 7 bases. This CDR3 spans 13 amino acids. Trimming at V came to 6 bases and at J to 7 bases, leaving 9 bases not matched to a gene. CDR1 is MNHEY, CDR2 SMNVEV, per germline (reference sequence). The CDR3 is CASRGTVRGEQYF. CDR3 nucleotide sequence: TGTGCCAGCAGGGGGACAGTTCGAGGGGAGCAGTACTTC.

This rearrangement joins TRBV2 to TRBJ2-7; possibly TRBD2 for D (6 bases). V was clipped by 6 bases and J by 0 bases, with 12 bases between them. The V gene's germline CDR1 is SNHLY and CDR2 FYNNEI. The CDR3 has 14 residues. The CDR3 DNA is TGTGCCAGCAGGGACTACCTTAGCTCCTACGAGCAGTACTTC. It translates to CASRDYLSSYEQYF.

This clone was counted many times. The chain combines TRBV12-2 with TRBJ2-7; the D call of TRBD2 is as the table states it, not checked on the DNA. TRBV12-2 is a documented pseudogene. The CDR3 covers 16 residues. The CDR3: CASRLVVERSSYEQYF. CDR3 coding DNA: TGTGCAAGTCGCTTAGTCGTAGAAAGAAGCTCCTACGAGCAGTACTTC.

This clone occurred a few times. The chain recombines TRBV29-1 with TRBJ1-1; 9 bases are a match to TRBD1. The CDR3 is 15 residues long. Germline values: CDR1 SQVTM, CDR2 ANQGSEA. V was clipped by 6 bases and J by 4 bases; unmatched bases: 12. DNA for the CDR3: TGCAGCGTGACCGGGACAGGGAGTATTAGCACTGAAGCTTTCTTT. This gives the protein CSVTGTGSISTEAFF.

V usage is TRBV7-8 and J usage is TRBJ1-4, with no clear D. The length of the CDR3 is 13 residues. Germline CDR1 reads SGHVS; CDR2 reads FQNEAQ. Trimming left V 3 bases short and J 6 bases short, with 8 bases between. The CDR3 DNA follows: TGTGCCAGCAGCTTGGGCGGGGATGAAAAACTGTTTTTT. Amino acid sequence: CASSLGGDEKLFF.